There are many counts of the clone carrying this T cell receptor (beta chain). Its antigen is unknown. The sample belongs to a study of identical twins. General study results and limits: Zero-insertion analyses might be partly confounded by invariant T cells like MAIT and iNKT. The study found excess low generation probability among twin-shared out-of-frame alpha sequences.

cDNA molecules carried unique molecular identifiers, and template switching added a universal primer site. TCRdb recomputed calls from the 5' RACE reads with MiXCR, one row per CDR3 protein. The sample holds 550,000 to 800,000 distinct CDR3 sequences; just over 7% are singletons and the top ten take over 1.5%. The ends were cut back, 3 bases at V and 4 bases at J, with 10 bases in the middle. This CDR3 contains 13 residues. These sequences were also reported in another study, on yellow fever vaccine responses in identical twins.

The source of this sequence is a woman younger than 35 in good health. The sequenced sample consisted of PBMCs. The rearrangement joins TRBV12-3 or TRBV12-4 to TRBJ2-7; a weak D match, TRBD2 (5 bases). CDR3 sequence (DNA): TGTGCCAGCAGTTTTGAGACTAAATACGAGCAGTACTTC. Translating gives CASSFETKYEQYF.